This section outlines one T cell receptor beta chain sequence together with its context. The antigen remains unidentified. The primer mix had 60 Vbeta and 13 Jbeta primers. Generated by immunoSEQ multiplex PCR, the TCRdb table keeps only in-frame clones and is missing some. The data hold fewer than 200,000 clones, with 80% to 85% observed a single time. These data are taken from a study of cytomegalovirus exposure and HLA in healthy donors. Study-wide results and caveats: HLA alleles were associated with 16,000 or so TCR beta sequences in a later analysis at 0.05 false discovery rate.

This CDR3 contains 11 residues. Germline V lookup: CDR1 DFQATT, CDR2 SNEGSKA (reference sequence). Trimming removed 5 bases from V and 5 bases from J, with 9 bases in between. The sequencing sample was made of PBMCs. The receptor was derived from a man aged 45-65 years in good health and CMV-seronegative. The rearrangement uses TRBV20-1 and TRBJ2-5; no clear D. The CDR3 bases are TGCAGTGCTGAGGATGGCGAGACCCAGTACTTC. Translating it yields CSAEDGETQYF.